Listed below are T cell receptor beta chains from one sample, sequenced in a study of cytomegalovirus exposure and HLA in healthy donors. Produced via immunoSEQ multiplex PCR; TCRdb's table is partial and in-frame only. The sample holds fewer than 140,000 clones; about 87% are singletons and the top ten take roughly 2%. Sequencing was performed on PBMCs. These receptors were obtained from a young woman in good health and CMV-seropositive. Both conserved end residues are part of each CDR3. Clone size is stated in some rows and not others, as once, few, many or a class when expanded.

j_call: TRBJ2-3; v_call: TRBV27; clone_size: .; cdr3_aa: CASSLSRTLDTQYF
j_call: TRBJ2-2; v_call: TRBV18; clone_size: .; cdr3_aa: CASSPDIIGELFF
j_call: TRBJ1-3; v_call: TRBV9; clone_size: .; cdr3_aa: CASSPWDSRTGNTIYF
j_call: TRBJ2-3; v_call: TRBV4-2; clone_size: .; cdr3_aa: CASSQDLTSGHIGTDTQYF
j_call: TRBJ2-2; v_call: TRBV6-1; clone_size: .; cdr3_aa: CASIWGGEVTGELFF
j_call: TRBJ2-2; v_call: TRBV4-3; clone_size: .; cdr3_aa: CASSQDHAGTGELFF
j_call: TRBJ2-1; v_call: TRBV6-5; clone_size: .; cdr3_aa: CASSYSRRRNEQFF
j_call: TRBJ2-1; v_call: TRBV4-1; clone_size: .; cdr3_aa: CASSQVTGGRNEQFF
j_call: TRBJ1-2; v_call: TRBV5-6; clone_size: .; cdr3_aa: CASSRQFPGTNYGYTF
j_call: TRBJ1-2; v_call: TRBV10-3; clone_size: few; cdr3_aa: CAIWGESYGYTF
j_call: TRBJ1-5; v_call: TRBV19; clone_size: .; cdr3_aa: CASSIVLRGGGTNQPQHF
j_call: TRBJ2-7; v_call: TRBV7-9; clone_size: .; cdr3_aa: CASSSGSEQYF
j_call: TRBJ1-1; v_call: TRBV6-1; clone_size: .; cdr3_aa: CASIRDRLNTEAFF
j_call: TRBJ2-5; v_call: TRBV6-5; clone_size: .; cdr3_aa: CASQAGQGPSETQYF
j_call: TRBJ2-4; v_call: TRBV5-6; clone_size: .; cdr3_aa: CASSLVREETKNIQYF
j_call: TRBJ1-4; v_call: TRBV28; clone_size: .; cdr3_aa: CASRSDREKLFF
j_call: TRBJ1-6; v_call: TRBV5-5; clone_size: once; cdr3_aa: CASSLDGVGSPLHF
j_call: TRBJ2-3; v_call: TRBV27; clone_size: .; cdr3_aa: CASRFFGGAVSDTQYF
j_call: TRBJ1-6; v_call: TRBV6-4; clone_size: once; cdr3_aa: CASSEQGIGDSPLHF
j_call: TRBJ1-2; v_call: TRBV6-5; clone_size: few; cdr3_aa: CASSRQGAGGYTF
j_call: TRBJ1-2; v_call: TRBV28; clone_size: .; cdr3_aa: CASSLWAGWNYGYTF
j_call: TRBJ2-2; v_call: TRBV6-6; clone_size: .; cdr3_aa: CATLRTAANTGELFF
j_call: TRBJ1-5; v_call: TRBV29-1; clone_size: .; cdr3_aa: CSISGGNYNQPQHF
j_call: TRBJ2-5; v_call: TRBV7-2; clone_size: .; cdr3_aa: CASSLALAGANQETQYF